These 31 T cell receptor beta chains originate from one sample sequenced in a study of blood T cell repertoires in COVID-19. The protocol was immunoSEQ multiplex PCR, while the TCRdb copy is restricted to in-frame clones and leaves out a portion. Of about 140,000 clones listed, approximately 82% are singletons. Sequenced material: peripheral blood. The receptors shown here come from a man aged 60-69 years with active or convalescent COVID-19.

This chain uses TRBV5-6 with TRBJ1-2; no definite D call. This CDR3 has 12 residues. The V gene's germline CDR1 is SGHDT and CDR2 YYEEEE. With 4 bases removed from V and 3 bases from J, the gap between germline ends came to 7 bases. This CDR3 reads CASSPSDYGYTF. The DNA of the CDR3 is TGTGCCAGCAGCCCCAGTGACTATGGCTACACCTTC. Based on the CDR3 plus reference TRBV5-6 and TRBJ1-2, the full variable domain is DAGVTQSPTHLIKTRGQQVTLRCSPKSGHDTVSWYQQALGQGPQFIFQYYEEEERQRGNFPDRFSGHQFPNYSSELNVNALLLGDSALYLCASSPSDYGYTFGSGTRLTVV.

This rearrangement joins TRBV11-2 to TRBJ2-7; D call uncertain. Germline V gene lookup returns CDR1 SGHAT and CDR2 FQNNGV. The ends were cut back, 6 bases at V and 0 bases at J, with 21 bases in the middle. The CDR3 has 17 amino acids. As DNA, the CDR3 is TGTGCCAGCAGATTGACTTCACTGGCACCGGACTCCTACGAGCAGTACTTC. It encodes CASRLTSLAPDSYEQYF.

The chain joins TRBV11-2 to TRBJ2-7; maybe TRBD1 (5 bases). Looked up from germline, CDR1 is SGHAT and CDR2 is FQNNGV. The CDR3 length is 14 residues. Deletions cut 2 bases from V and 2 bases from J, with 10 bases between. This CDR3 reads CASSLWGSTYEQYF. The DNA for the CDR3 is TGTGCCAGCAGCTTATGGGGCAGTACCTACGAGCAGTACTTC.

This clone was found a few times. V usage is TRBV12-5 and J usage is TRBJ2-3; 7 bases are a match to TRBD1. The CDR3 runs 17 residues. After removal of 0 bases from V and 2 bases from J, the junction contained 8 bases not matched to a gene. CDR1 is LGHNT and CDR2 is FRNRAP in the germline V gene. The CDR3 DNA reads as TGTGCTAGTGGTTTGGTGGGACAGACTAAGTCCACAGATACGCAGTATTTT. It specifies CASGLVGQTKSTDTQYF.

This chain links TRBV4-3 with TRBJ1-5, with D unclear. Per germline, CDR1 LGHNA and CDR2 YSLEER. The CDR3 loop spans 15 amino acids. Between the trimmed V and J ends, which lost 0 bases and 0 bases, there was a span of 6 bases. The CDR3 DNA sequence: TGCGCCAGCAGCCAAGATCAGTATAGCAATCAGCCCCAGCATTTT. Its translation: CASSQDQYSNQPQHF.

The V call is TRBV11-2, the J call TRBJ2-5; 8 bases are shared with TRBD1. CDR1 and CDR2 (germline): SGHAT, FQNNGV. The CDR3 extends over 16 amino acids. V shed 2 bases, J shed 1 base, and the junction held 6 bases outside the gene matches. The CDR3 loop is CASSLKRTGIQETQYF. As DNA, the CDR3 is TGTGCCAGCAGCTTAAAAAGGACAGGGATCCAAGAGACCCAGTACTTC.

CDR3 sequence reads: CASSLGDFYEQYF. As DNA, the CDR3 is TGTGCCAGCAGCTTAGGCGATTTCTACGAGCAGTACTTC. The gene calls are TRBV11-2 and TRBJ2-7; D is unresolved. Germline V gives CDR1 SGHAT, CDR2 FQNNGV. The CDR3 is 13 amino acids. The V gene lost 1 base and the J gene lost 3 bases, with 7 bases spanning the gap.

V gene TRBV11-3 combines with J gene TRBJ2-7, with 7 bases that match TRBD1. V was pared by 4 bases and J by 3 bases, with 3 bases of the junction left unmatched. The germline gives CDR1 SGHNT, CDR2 YENEEA. The length of the CDR3 is 13 residues. CDR3 sequence reads: CASSYAGGYEQYF. The CDR3 DNA sequence: TGTGCCAGCAGCTATGCAGGGGGCTACGAGCAGTACTTC.

J is TRBJ1-3 and V is TRBV5-1; TRBD1 might be the D (5 bases). The CDR3 is made up of 16 amino acids. V lost 0 bases, J lost 5 bases, and 15 bases lay in between. The germline V gene has CDR1 SGHRS and CDR2 YFSETQ. This chain's CDR3 is CASSLGGAGLRNTIYF. CDR3 in DNA: TGCGCCAGCAGCTTGGGTGGGGCAGGTTTGAGAAACACCATATATTTT.

The chain uses TRBV18 and TRBJ1-1; TRBD1 aligns across 9 bases. Germline values: CDR1 KGHSH, CDR2 LQKENI. V was clipped by 4 bases and J by 1 base; unmatched bases: 7. The CDR3 sequence is 16 residues long. The CDR3 reads CASSRGQGIQNTEAFF. The CDR3 bases are TGTGCCAGCTCACGAGGACAGGGGATACAGAACACTGAAGCTTTCTTT.

This clone was observed a few times. The rearrangement links TRBV9 to TRBJ1-1; tentative D call: TRBD1 (5 bases). The V gene's germline CDR1 is SGDLS and CDR2 YYNGEE. Trimming took off 0 bases at V and 12 bases at J, with 24 bases between the two ends. The CDR3 loop spans 16 amino acids. Here the CDR3 DNA reads TGTGCCAGCAGCGTAGCTCCAGCCGATGGACAAGGCAGTTCTTTCTTT. This gives the protein CASSVAPADGQGSSFF. The full variable domain, its missing parts supplied by reference TRBV9 and TRBJ1-1, is DSGVTQTPKHLITATGQRVTLRCSPRSGDLSVYWYQQSLDQGLQFLIQYYNGEERAKGNILERFSAQQFPDLHSELNLSSLELGDSALYFCASSVAPADGQGSSFFGQGTRLTVV.

This rearrangement joins TRBV21-1 to TRBJ2-7; TRBD2 reflects the table's D call only, with no check against the DNA. TRBV21-1 is annotated as a pseudogene. The CDR3 has 19 amino acids. The CDR3 is CASRLNPSGSINIYYEQYV. CDR3 nucleotides: TGTGCCAGCAGGCTCAACCCTAGCGGGAGTATTAATATCTACTACGAGCAGTACGTC.

The chain uses TRBV4-3 and TRBJ1-4, with TRBD1 as a possible D gene (5 bases). Trimming shortened V by 1 base and J by 8 bases, and 17 bases separated the two germline ends. The CDR3 is 16 residues long. The V gene's germline CDR1 is LGHNA and CDR2 YSLEER. In DNA form, the CDR3 reads TGCGCCAGCAGCCAAGGATGGGGCAATCGGGTAGAAAAACTGTTTTTT. This encodes CASSQGWGNRVEKLFF.

V is TRBV12-5 and J is TRBJ2-5; 7 bases map to TRBD1. The V gene end was trimmed by 1 base and the J gene end by 5 bases; junction bases not matched to a gene: 13. Germline values: CDR1 LGHNT, CDR2 FRNRAP. There are 17 residues in the CDR3. The CDR3 reads CASGLDDRDTLKETQYF. CDR3 sequence (DNA): TGTGCTAGTGGTTTGGACGACAGGGACACCCTAAAGGAGACCCAGTACTTC. The whole variable domain, remainder taken from reference TRBV12-5 and TRBJ2-5, is DARVTQTPRHKVTEMGQEVTMRCQPILGHNTVFWYRQTMMQGLELLAYFRNRAPLDDSGMPKDRFSAEMPDATLATLKIQPSEPRDSAVYFCASGLDDRDTLKETQYFGPGTRLLVL.

This chain links TRBV11-3 with TRBJ1-1; D gene uncertain. The CDR3 sequence is 14 residues long. V was pared by 0 bases and J by 6 bases, with 11 bases between. Germline CDR1 is SGHNT and CDR2 is YENEEA. The CDR3 reads CASSLEESRPEAFF. The CDR3 region has the DNA TGTGCCAGCAGCTTAGAGGAGAGTCGGCCTGAAGCTTTCTTT.

The gene calls are TRBV15 and TRBJ1-5; D might be TRBD1 (6 bases). The CDR3 covers 15 residues. Germline CDR1 is LNHNV and CDR2 is YYDKDF (reference sequence). Deletions cut 0 bases from V and 1 base from J, with 7 bases between. The CDR3 DNA follows: TGTGCCACCAGCAGAGAGGGGGCGAGCAATCAGCCCCAGCATTTT. It encodes CATSREGASNQPQHF.

The V call is TRBV28, the J call TRBJ1-5; TRBD1 is a possible D gene (5 bases). The CDR3 extends over 16 amino acids. The germline gives CDR1 MDHEN, CDR2 SYDVKM. V was shortened by 6 bases and J by 1 base, with 16 bases between the two germline ends. The CDR3 DNA is TGTGCCAGCAGCTCTTTGGGGCAGACAAGCAATCAGCCCCAGCATTTT. This sequence encodes CASSSLGQTSNQPQHF.

The J gene is TRBJ2-5, the V gene TRBV5-1, with TRBD1 matching 9 bases. V dropped 0 bases and J dropped 3; count of bases not matched to a gene: 3. Germline lookup yields CDR1 SGHRS and CDR2 YFSETQ. The CDR3 has 15 residues. The CDR3 here is CASSLGDRGKETQYF. CDR3 bases: TGCGCCAGCAGCTTGGGTGACAGGGGGAAAGAGACCCAGTACTTC. The variable domain in full, completed from reference TRBV5-1 and TRBJ2-5, reads KAGVTQTPRYLIKTRGQQVTLSCSPISGHRSVSWYQQTPGQGLQFLFEYFSETQRNKGNFPGRFSGRQFSNSRSEMNVSTLELGDSALYLCASSLGDRGKETQYFGPGTRLLVL.

DNA of the CDR3: TGTGCCAGCAGCTTGTGGGGGACAGGGGGAAGCACAGATACGCAGTATTTT. It yields the protein CASSLWGTGGSTDTQYF. The chain couples TRBV5-4 to TRBJ2-3, with 11 positions matching TRBD1. CDR3 size: 17 residues. Germline CDR1 and CDR2: SGHNT and YYREEE (reference sequence). The V gene end was trimmed by 1 base and the J gene end by 0 bases; junction bases not matched to a gene: 4.

The chain is built from TRBV3-1 (or the pseudogene TRBV3-2) and TRBJ1-1, with a tentative D call TRBD1 (5 bases). CDR1 is LGHDT and CDR2 is YNNKEL in the germline V gene (reference sequence). Deletions cut 4 bases from V and 3 bases from J, with 6 bases between. The CDR3 contains 12 residues. Written as DNA, the CDR3 is TGTGCCAGCAGCCCCAGGGACACTGAAGCTTTCTTT. Protein sequence: CASSPRDTEAFF.

The rearrangement joins TRBV24-1 to TRBJ2-3, with 10 bases that match TRBD2. CDR1 is KGHDR, CDR2 SFDVKD, per germline. Trimming cost V 0 bases and J 2 bases; bases outside gene matches: 10. The CDR3 extends over 19 amino acids. CDR3 sequence: CATSDLHPPLAGVTDTQYF. The CDR3 region has the DNA TGTGCCACCAGTGATTTGCACCCCCCTCTAGCGGGGGTCACAGATACGCAGTATTTT.

The CDR3 nucleotides are TGTGCCAGTAGTAAGTCGGACAGTTCAGCGTATGGCTACACCTTC. Residues: CASSKSDSSAYGYTF. J is TRBJ1-2 and V is TRBV19; D is possibly TRBD1 (6 bases). V lost 4 bases and J 5 bases, leaving 17 bases between the germline ends. CDR1 and CDR2 (germline): LNHDA, SQIVND (reference sequence). The CDR3 consists of 15 residues.

V and J are TRBV27 and TRBJ2-7; D may be TRBD2 (7 bases). Germline lookup yields CDR1 MNHEY and CDR2 SMNVEV (reference sequence). V was cut by 6 bases and J by 5 bases, with 17 bases left in between. CDR3 length: 14 residues. This CDR3 is CASSRSGGMNEQYF. In DNA form, the CDR3 reads TGTGCCAGCAGCCGGTCGGGGGGCATGAACGAGCAGTACTTC.

The rearrangement uses TRBV3-1 (or the pseudogene TRBV3-2) and TRBJ1-2; 8 bases map to TRBD1. This CDR3 region has 15 residues. The V gene end was trimmed by 1 base and the J gene end by 7 bases; junction bases not matched to a gene: 8. Germline CDR1 reads LGHDT; CDR2 reads YNNKEL (reference sequence). The CDR3 here is CASSQVGSRGLGYTF. In DNA form, the CDR3 reads TGTGCCAGCAGCCAAGTTGGGTCCAGGGGGCTTGGCTACACCTTC.

This clone appeared many times. This chain connects TRBV21-1 to TRBJ2-7; no DNA check was done on the table's D call, TRBD2. TRBV21-1 constitutes a pseudogene. The CDR3 loop spans 15 amino acids. The CDR3 sequence: CASSPPTGTCYEQYV. CDR3 bases: TGTGCCAGCAGCCCCCCTACGGGGACTTGTTACGAGCAGTACGTC.

This clone was detected only a few times. The chain combines TRBV19 with TRBJ2-3, with 9 bases aligning to TRBD2. V was clipped by 8 bases and J by 3 bases; unmatched bases: 3. The germline V gene has CDR1 LNHDA and CDR2 SQIVND (reference sequence). CDR3 length: 13 residues. In nucleotides, the CDR3 is TGTGCCAGTGGCACTAGCGGGACAGATACGCAGTATTTT. As protein: CASGTSGTDTQYF.

This chain uses TRBV3-1 (or the pseudogene TRBV3-2) with TRBJ1-1, with a tentative D call TRBD1 (6 bases). Germline CDR1 LGHDT, CDR2 YNNKEL (reference sequence). Deletions cut 3 bases from V and 3 bases from J, with 8 bases between. This CDR3 has 13 amino acids. This CDR3 reads CASSQGAYTEAFF. In DNA, the CDR3 is TGTGCCAGCAGCCAGGGGGCGTACACTGAAGCTTTCTTT.

This clone was observed a handful of times. The rearrangement uses TRBV4-3 and TRBJ1-6, with TRBD1 matching 9 bases. The CDR3 has 16 amino acids. V trimming: 0 bases; J trimming: 16 bases; junction bases outside the gene matches: 13. Germline CDR1 LGHNA, CDR2 YSLEER. As DNA, the CDR3 is TGCGCCAGCAGCCAAGATCGTCCCGGGACAGGGTCAGGGCTCCACTTT. The encoded protein is CASSQDRPGTGSGLHF.

This clone was recorded many times. The J gene is TRBJ2-2, the V gene TRBV5-6, with 12 nucleotides matching TRBD2. Germline assignment: CDR1 SGHDT and CDR2 YYEEEE. The V and J ends lost 3 bases and 7 bases, in that order; junction bases with no gene match: 7. CDR3 length: 16 residues. The CDR3, as DNA: TGTGCCAGCAGCTCCCTAGCGGGAGGGGGAAGCGGGGAGCTGTTTTTT. Translating it yields CASSSLAGGGSGELFF.

The CDR3 nucleotides are TGCAGTGCTAGTACCGAGGGAGAAAAACTGTTTTTT. Residues: CSASTEGEKLFF. This chain connects TRBV20-1 to TRBJ1-4; D is uncertain. Germline CDR1 DFQATT, CDR2 SNEGSKA (reference sequence). The CDR3 has 12 amino acids. The V end lost 3 bases, the J end lost 8 bases, and 10 bases lay between the germline ends.

The genes are TRBV19 and TRBJ1-1, with 8 bases fitting TRBD1. Germline V gives CDR1 LNHDA, CDR2 SQIVND (reference sequence). Trimming cost V 8 bases and J 4 bases; bases outside gene matches: 6. This CDR3 has 13 residues. The CDR3 DNA reads TGTGCCAGTTCCCCGGGACAGGCCACTGAAGCTTTCTTT. Protein: CASSPGQATEAFF.